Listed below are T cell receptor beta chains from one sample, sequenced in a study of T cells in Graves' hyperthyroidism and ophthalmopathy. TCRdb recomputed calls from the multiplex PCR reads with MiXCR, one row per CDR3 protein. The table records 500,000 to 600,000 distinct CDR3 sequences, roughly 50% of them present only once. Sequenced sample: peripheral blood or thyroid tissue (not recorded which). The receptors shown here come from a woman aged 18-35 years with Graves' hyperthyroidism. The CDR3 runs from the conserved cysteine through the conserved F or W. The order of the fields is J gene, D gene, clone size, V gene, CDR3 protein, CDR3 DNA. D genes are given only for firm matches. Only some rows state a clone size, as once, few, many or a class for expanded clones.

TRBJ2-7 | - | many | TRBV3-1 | CASSQLGRREQYF | TGTGCCAGCAGCCAACTTGGGCGGCGGGAGCAGTACTTC
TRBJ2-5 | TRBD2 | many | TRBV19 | CASSPGLAALQETQYF | TGTGCCAGTAGTCCGGGACTAGCGGCACTTCAAGAGACCCAGTACTTC
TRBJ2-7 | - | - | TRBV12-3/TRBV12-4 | CASSLGGQGRGGQYF | TGTGCCAGCAGTTTAGGGGGGCAGGGACGAGGGGGGCAGTACTTC
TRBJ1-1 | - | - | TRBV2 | CASGGVLNTEAFF | TGTGCCAGCGGAGGGGTCCTGAACACTGAAGCTTTCTTT
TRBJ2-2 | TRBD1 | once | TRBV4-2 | CASSQLRQGNTGELFF | TGTGCCAGCAGCCAACTTAGACAGGGGAACACCGGGGAGCTGTTTTTT
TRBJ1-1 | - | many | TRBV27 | CASSFSGGGTEAFF | TGTGCCAGCAGTTTCTCTGGGGGAGGGACTGAAGCTTTCTTT
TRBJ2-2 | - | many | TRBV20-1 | CSASPGSQNTGELFF | TGCAGTGCTTCCCCGGGGAGTCAGAACACCGGGGAGCTGTTTTTT
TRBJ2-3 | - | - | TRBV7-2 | CASSAHPSTDTQYF | TGTGCCAGCAGCGCCCACCCTAGCACAGATACGCAGTATTTT
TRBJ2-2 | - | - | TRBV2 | CASSVEGINIGGLFF | TGTGCCAGCAGTGTAGAGGGAATCAACATCGGGGGGCTGTTTTTT
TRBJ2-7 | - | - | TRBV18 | CASSPGRSATDEQYF | TGTGCCAGCTCACCAGGGAGGTCTGCGACTGACGAGCAGTACTTC
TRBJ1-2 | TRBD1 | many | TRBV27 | CASRTGDYGYTF | TGTGCCAGCCGGACAGGGGACTATGGCTACACCTTC
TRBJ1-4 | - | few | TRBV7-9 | CASSLTSWGNEKLFF | TGTGCCAGCAGCTTAACCTCCTGGGGAAATGAAAAACTGTTTTTT
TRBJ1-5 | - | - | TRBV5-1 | CASSFGLAAQPQHF | TGCGCCAGCAGCTTCGGACTAGCGGCTCAGCCCCAGCATTTT
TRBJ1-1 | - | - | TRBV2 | CASSETRTGTEAFF | TGTGCCAGCAGTGAGACAAGGACGGGTACTGAAGCTTTCTTT
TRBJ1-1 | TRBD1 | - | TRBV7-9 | CASSGTGGFF | TGTGCCAGCAGCGGGACAGGGGGTTTCTTT
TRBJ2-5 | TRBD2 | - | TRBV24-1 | CATSDPEGGSQYF | TGTGCCACCAGTGACCCTGAGGGCGGGAGCCAGTACTTC
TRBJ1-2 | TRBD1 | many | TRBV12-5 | CASGSGTGNGYTF | TGTGCTAGTGGTTCCGGGACAGGGAATGGCTACACCTTC
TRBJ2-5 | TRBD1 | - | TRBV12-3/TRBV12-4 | CASRPSGTGGETQYF | TGTGCCAGCAGGCCTAGCGGGACAGGGGGTGAGACCCAGTACTTC
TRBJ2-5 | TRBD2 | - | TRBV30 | CAWARGGQETQYF | TGTGCCTGGGCCCGGGGGGGCCAAGAGACCCAGTACTTC
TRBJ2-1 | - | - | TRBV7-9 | CASSWGLDEQFF | TGTGCCAGCAGCTGGGGTCTCGATGAGCAGTTCTTC
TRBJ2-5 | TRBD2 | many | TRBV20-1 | CSAREASGRGETQYF | TGCAGTGCTAGAGAGGCTAGCGGGAGAGGCGAGACCCAGTACTTC
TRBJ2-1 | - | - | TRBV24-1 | CATSDPTGTGYNEQFF | TGTGCCACCAGTGACCCTACAGGGACCGGGTACAATGAGCAGTTCTTC
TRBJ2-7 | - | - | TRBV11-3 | CASRDEGSGTDTQYF | TGTGCCAGCAGGGATGAGGGATCGGGAACAGATACGCAGTACTTC
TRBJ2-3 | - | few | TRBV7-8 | CASSLPPTRTDTQYF | TGTGCCAGCAGCTTGCCCCCGACCCGCACAGATACGCAGTATTTT
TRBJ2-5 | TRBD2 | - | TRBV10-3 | CAIGREVTQYF | TGTGCCATCGGGAGGGAGGTGACCCAGTACTTC